This TCR beta chain was recorded in a study of shared clonotypes between healthy human individuals. Study-level background: CD8 memory received one plate per donor, CD8 naive two, CD4 memory three and CD4 naive three. Study outcomes and limitations: Sequencing depth was expected to affect clonotype sharing among donors.

Profiling relied on immunoSEQ multiplex PCR, and the TCRdb table lists in-frame clones only, not all of them. The sample contains around 99,000 clones, 68% of which appear only once. For this clone: No antigen is known for it.

V shed 4 bases and J 2 bases; nucleotides not matched to a gene: 1. This CDR3 is 13 amino acids long. Germline CDR1 is SGHDN and CDR2 is FVKESK. V usage is TRBV14 and J usage is TRBJ1-2, with 7 nucleotides matching TRBD1. The clonotype was recovered from a man aged 25 to 40 in good health. The sequenced material came from memory CD8+ T cells sorted from blood. Subset meaning: CD45RO+ cells pooled with CCR7-negative TemRA cells. CDR3 amino acids: CASSPDRNYGYTF. The CDR3 DNA reads as TGTGCCAGCAGCCCGGACAGGAACTATGGCTACACCTTC.